These T cell receptor beta chains were read from a single sample in a study of blood T cell repertoires in COVID-19. This table comes from immunoSEQ multiplex PCR, and its TCRdb copy is limited to in-frame clones, with some not included. The sample has under 250,000 clones, 85% seen once. The source material was peripheral blood. Receptors originate from a man aged 50-60 years with COVID-19, enrolled during active disease. CDR3s include the opening cysteine and the closing phenylalanine or tryptophan. The D gene is left open where the match is weak.

CDR3aa: CSYRDLYGYTF
CDR3nt: TGCAGCTACAGGGACCTCTATGGCTACACCTTC
v_gene: TRBV29-1
d_gene: .
j_gene: TRBJ1-2

CDR3aa: CASSLGQGIGGYTF
CDR3nt: TGTGCCAGCAGTCTCGGACAGGGTATAGGTGGCTACACCTTC
v_gene: TRBV28
d_gene: TRBD1
j_gene: TRBJ1-2

CDR3aa: CASRASGAETQYF
CDR3nt: TGTGCCAGTAGGGCTAGCGGGGCAGAGACCCAGTACTTC
v_gene: TRBV19
d_gene: TRBD2
j_gene: TRBJ2-5

CDR3aa: CASSPPGQTYNEQFF
CDR3nt: TGTGCCAGCAGCCCGCCGGGACAGACCTACAATGAGCAGTTCTTC
v_gene: TRBV3-1/TRBV3-2
d_gene: TRBD1
j_gene: TRBJ2-1

CDR3aa: CASSPSSGGNQPQHF
CDR3nt: TGTGCCAGCTCACCAAGTTCAGGGGGGAATCAGCCCCAGCATTTT
v_gene: TRBV18
d_gene: TRBD1
j_gene: TRBJ1-5

CDR3aa: CASSETGSGGYTF
CDR3nt: TGTGCCAGCAGCGAGACAGGGTCGGGAGGCTACACCTTC
v_gene: TRBV5-4
d_gene: TRBD1
j_gene: TRBJ1-2

CDR3aa: CASSLKTGGGSPLHF
CDR3nt: TGTGCCAGCAGCTTAAAGACAGGGGGCGGATCACCCCTCCACTTT
v_gene: TRBV7-2
d_gene: TRBD1
j_gene: TRBJ1-6

CDR3aa: CASSSTVNYGYTF
CDR3nt: TGTGCCAGCAGCTCGACAGTTAACTATGGCTACACCTTC
v_gene: TRBV6-2/TRBV6-3
d_gene: .
j_gene: TRBJ1-2

CDR3aa: CASSLRGNQPQHF
CDR3nt: TGTGCCAGCAGCTTACGGGGCAATCAGCCCCAGCATTTT
v_gene: TRBV7-2
d_gene: .
j_gene: TRBJ1-5

CDR3aa: CASSRTGAGEQYF
CDR3nt: TGTGCCAGCAGTCGTACAGGGGCGGGGGAGCAGTACTTC
v_gene: TRBV6-6
d_gene: .
j_gene: TRBJ2-7

CDR3aa: CASSLSTGGKGTEAFF
CDR3nt: TGCGCCAGCAGCTTGAGTACAGGGGGAAAAGGCACTGAAGCTTTCTTT
v_gene: TRBV5-1
d_gene: TRBD1
j_gene: TRBJ1-1

CDR3aa: CASSINFVHSREEETQYF
CDR3nt: TGTGCCAGTAGTATCAATTTCGTCCATTCAAGGGAGGAAGAGACCCAGTACTTC
v_gene: TRBV19
d_gene: .
j_gene: TRBJ2-5